This T cell receptor beta chain emerged from a study of blood T cells in healthy people across ages. Study summary: Per two T cells, about one barcoded beta molecule was captured through template switching. Study-level findings and limits: The fall in TCR beta diversity per million T cells was roughly linear with age.

Investigators took 9.5 to 10 milliliters of peripheral blood from every donor. This clonotype showed up just a few times. Antigen unknown. A sample-barcoded 5' primer and a J-beta primer mix were used in a second PCR of about 7 to 12 cycles. A template-switch adaptor with 12 random nucleotides tagged each cDNA molecule. TCRdb redid the calling of the 5' RACE reads with MiXCR, one entry per CDR3 protein. The sample lists under 800,000 distinct CDR3 sequences; around 40% were seen once. The CDR3 is 12 residues long. Trimming left V 0 bases short and J 13 bases short, with 13 bases between. Germline V CDR1 and CDR2: DFQATT, SNEGSKA (reference sequence).

The TCR was taken from an older woman in good health. This chain links TRBV20-1 with TRBJ2-1; TRBD2 is a possible D gene (5 bases). Material for sequencing was blood. CDR3 loop: CSARDGSGLQFF. CDR3 coding DNA: TGCAGTGCTAGAGATGGAAGCGGTCTCCAGTTCTTC.